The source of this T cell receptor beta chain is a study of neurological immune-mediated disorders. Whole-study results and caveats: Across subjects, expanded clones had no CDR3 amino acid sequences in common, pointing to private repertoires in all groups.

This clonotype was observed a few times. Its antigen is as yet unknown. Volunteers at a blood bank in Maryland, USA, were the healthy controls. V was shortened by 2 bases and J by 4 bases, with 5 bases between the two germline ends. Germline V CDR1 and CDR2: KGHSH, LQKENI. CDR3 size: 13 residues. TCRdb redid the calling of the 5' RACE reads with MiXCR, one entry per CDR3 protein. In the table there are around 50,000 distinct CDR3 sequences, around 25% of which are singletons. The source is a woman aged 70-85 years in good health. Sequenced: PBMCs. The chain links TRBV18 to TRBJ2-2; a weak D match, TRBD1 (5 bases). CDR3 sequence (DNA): TGTGCCAGCTCACCAGACAGCACCGGGGAGCTGTTTTTT. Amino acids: CASSPDSTGELFF.